The 15 T cell receptor beta chains in this list originate from one sample, sequenced in a study of T cells in Graves' hyperthyroidism and ophthalmopathy. TCR beta CDR3 regions were amplified from RNA transcripts. When the TCR CDR3 underwent first-round RT-PCR, the HTBI primer set was used. Each CDR3 protein gets one entry after TCRdb re-called the multiplex PCR reads with MiXCR. The data contain more than 450,000 distinct CDR3 sequences, around 13% of them singletons. Sequenced: blood. The receptor source for this set is a woman aged 35 to 49 with Graves' hyperthyroidism.

This clonotype was found many times. The V call is TRBV28, the J call TRBJ2-5; D is possibly TRBD1 (6 bases). Per germline, CDR1 MDHEN and CDR2 SYDVKM. The CDR3 loop spans 14 amino acids. Trimming left V 5 bases short and J 2 bases short, with 12 bases between. CDR3 region: CASSLGARQETQYF. In DNA form, the CDR3 reads TGTGCCAGCAGTCTGGGGGCCAGACAAGAGACCCAGTACTTC.

The table lists this clonotype with many counts. This sequence joins TRBV2 and TRBJ2-1; TRBD2 agrees at 10 bases. The CDR3 totals 16 residues. Losses at the gene ends were 6 bases for V and 0 bases for J; bases not matched to a gene: 5. CDR1 is SNHLY and CDR2 is FYNNEI in the germline V gene. The CDR3 DNA reads as TGTGCCAGCAGACTAGCGGGATCCAGCTCCTACAATGAGCAGTTCTTC. Its translation is CASRLAGSSSYNEQFF.

This clonotype was counted many times. The genes are TRBV6-1 and TRBJ2-2; 10 nucleotides line up with TRBD1. Losses at the gene ends were 7 bases for V and 5 bases for J; bases not matched to a gene: 4. The CDR3 is 14 amino acids. Germline V gene sequence: CDR1 MNHNS, CDR2 SASEGT. The CDR3 bases are TGTGCCAGCACATGGACAGGGGGGACCGGGGAGCTGTTTTTT. Its protein is CASTWTGGTGELFF.

This clonotype was seen ten or more times. The V and J genes are TRBV11-3 and TRBJ2-1, with TRBD2 identical over 10 bases. CDR1 and CDR2 (germline): SGHNT, YENEEA. CDR3 length: 16 residues. V was clipped by 1 base and J by 8 bases; unmatched bases: 8. CDR3 loop: CASSLGGSGRYDEQFF. The CDR3 DNA sequence: TGTGCCAGCAGCTTAGGCGGTAGCGGGAGGTACGATGAGCAGTTCTTC.

This clonotype was found many times. The chain links TRBV7-2 to TRBJ2-1; TRBD1 matches at 8 bases. CDR1 SGHTA and CDR2 FQGNSA come from the germline V gene. The CDR3 is 15 amino acids. V was clipped by 5 bases and J by 4 bases; unmatched bases: 7. In DNA, the CDR3 is TGTGCCAGCAGCCCCTCGACAGGGGCTTACAATGAGCAGTTCTTC. Amino acid sequence: CASSPSTGAYNEQFF.

This clonotype was recorded a few times. The rearrangement links TRBV27 to TRBJ1-1; 7 positions agree with TRBD1. The V and J ends lost 2 bases and 13 bases, in that order; junction bases with no gene match: 7. CDR1 and CDR2 from the germline V gene are MNHEY and SMNVEV (reference sequence). This CDR3 has 12 residues. The CDR3 coding sequence is TGTGCCAGCAGTTTAGAGGGACAGTTATATTTCTTT. Protein sequence: CASSLEGQLYFF.

This clonotype was recorded a few times. The chain combines TRBV5-6 with TRBJ2-7, with D perhaps matching TRBD2 (5 bases). Germline values: CDR1 SGHDT, CDR2 YYEEEE. The CDR3 is made up of 14 amino acids. The ends were cut back, 4 bases at V and 1 base at J, with 12 bases in the middle. The CDR3 loop reads CASSPGRRSYEQYF. The CDR3 DNA follows: TGTGCCAGCAGCCCGGGGAGAAGATCCTACGAGCAGTACTTC.

The table lists this clonotype with a few counts. The J gene is TRBJ2-3, the V gene TRBV11-2; weak D call: TRBD1 (5 bases). The CDR3 totals 15 residues. CDR1 SGHAT and CDR2 FQNNGV come from the germline V gene. The ends were cut back, 5 bases at V and 8 bases at J, with 20 bases in the middle. This chain's CDR3 is CASSRGQAATGTQYF. The CDR3 nucleotides are TGTGCCAGCAGCAGGGGCCAGGCGGCAACGGGTACGCAGTATTTT.

Of note for this clonotype: A read error may explain this, as a much larger clone is one base away. The chain links TRBV24-1 to TRBJ2-2, with D tentatively TRBD2 (6 bases). Germline CDR1 reads KGHDR; CDR2 reads SFDVKD. The CDR3 sequence is 16 residues long. CDR3 in amino acids: CATGDPGDANTGELFF. The CDR3, as DNA: TGTGCCACCGGTGACCCGGGAGACGCGAACACCGGGGAGCTGTTTTTT.

This clonotype was seen repeatedly, ten times or more. The V and J genes are TRBV12-3 or TRBV12-4 and TRBJ1-2; no firm D call. V lost 2 bases, J lost 4 bases, and 11 bases lay in between. The CDR3 extends over 14 amino acids. The CDR3: CASSLSSALYGYTF. CDR3 sequence (DNA): TGTGCCAGCAGTTTAAGTAGCGCCCTCTATGGCTACACCTTC.

This clonotype was counted at least ten times. The chain recombines TRBV28 with TRBJ2-7; 11 bases align to TRBD2. Germline V gene data show CDR1 as MDHEN and CDR2 as SYDVKM. This CDR3 has 15 residues. Trimming removed 3 bases from V and 2 bases from J; junction bases left unmatched: 3. CDR3 DNA sequence: TGTGCCAGCAGTTTGTTAGCGGGAGGGCCCTACGAGCAGTACTTC. It yields the protein CASSLLAGGPYEQYF.

The chain is built from TRBV5-4 and TRBJ2-5; perhaps D is TRBD1 or TRBD2 (5 bases each). Germline V lookup: CDR1 SGHNT, CDR2 YYREEE (reference sequence). The V and J ends lost 4 bases and 5 bases respectively, with 15 bases between them. This CDR3 spans 14 amino acids. The chain's CDR3 is CASSARGGGETQYF. The CDR3 DNA follows: TGTGCCAGCAGCGCCCGTGGGGGTGGTGAGACCCAGTACTTC.

Concerning this clonotype: No DNA is shown, since the ends of the CDR3 on it are uncertain; the CDR3 is the one TCRdb lists. The chain links TRBV6-2 or TRBV6-3 to TRBJ2-1; TRBD1, as called in the table, went unchecked against the DNA. The CDR3 totals 14 residues, both ends included. Germline CDR1 MNHEY, CDR2 SVGEGT. CDR3 loop: CASSTSTGGNEQFF.

The chain carries TRBV4-1 and TRBJ2-7; 12 nucleotides align to TRBD2. The J segment lost 3 bases and the V segment lost 6 bases, leaving 6 bases of the junction unmatched. The CDR3 is 15 amino acids. Germline V gives CDR1 MGHRA, CDR2 YSYEKL. CDR3 nucleotide sequence: TGCGCCAGCAGTCCGACTAGCGGGAGTCTCTACGAGCAGTACTTC. It is translated as CASSPTSGSLYEQYF.

This clonotype was seen many times. The chain recombines TRBV28 with TRBJ1-2; D ambiguous. The germline CDR1 and CDR2 sequences are MDHEN and SYDVKM. CDR3 size: 13 residues. V gave up 9 bases and J gave up 6 bases, with 17 bases separating them. CDR3 protein: CASRTSSGDGYTF. The CDR3, as DNA: TGTGCCAGTAGGACCTCATCCGGGGATGGCTACACCTTC.